This T cell receptor beta chain was documented in a study of OX40 agonist ivuxolimab in advanced cancers. Study-wide results and limits: The study did not work out the antigen specificity of the expanded peripheral T cells.

Points on this clone: Its antigen is unidentified.

The CDR3 totals 15 residues. CDR1 SGHTA and CDR2 FQGNSA come from the germline V gene. Trimming left V 1 base short and J 0 bases short, with 8 bases between. TCRdb's copy holds only in-frame clones and misses some; the assay was immunoSEQ multiplex PCR. The sample yields tens of thousands of clones, approximately 88% seen once. The rearrangement links TRBV7-2 to TRBJ2-3, with a possible D match to TRBD1 (5 bases). The source was CD4+ or CD8+ T cells sorted from blood, collected in a trial of the OX40 agonist ivuxolimab. The sequence came from an adult with an advanced solid tumor such as melanoma, head and neck, liver or kidney cancer. The CDR3 DNA reads as TGTGCCAGCAGCTTAGGGGGCCCTAGCACAGATACGCAGTATTTT. Translated, it gives CASSLGGPSTDTQYF.